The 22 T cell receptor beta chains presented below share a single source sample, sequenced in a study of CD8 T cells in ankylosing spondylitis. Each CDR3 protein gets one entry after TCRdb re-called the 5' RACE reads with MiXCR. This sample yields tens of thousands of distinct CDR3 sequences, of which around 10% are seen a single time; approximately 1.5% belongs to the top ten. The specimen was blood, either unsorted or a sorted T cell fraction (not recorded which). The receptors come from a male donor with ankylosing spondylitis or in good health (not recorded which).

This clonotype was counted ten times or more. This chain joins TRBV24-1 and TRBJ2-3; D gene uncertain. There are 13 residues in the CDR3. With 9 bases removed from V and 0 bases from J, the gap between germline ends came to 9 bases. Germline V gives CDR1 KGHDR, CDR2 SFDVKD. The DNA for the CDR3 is TGTGCCACCGGAACATCTAGCACAGATACGCAGTATTTT. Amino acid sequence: CATGTSSTDTQYF.

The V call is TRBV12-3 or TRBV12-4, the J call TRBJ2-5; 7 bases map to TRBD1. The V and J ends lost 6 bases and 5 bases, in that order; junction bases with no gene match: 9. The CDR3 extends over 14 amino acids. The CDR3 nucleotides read TGTGCCAGCAGAGCTCAGGGGGATTGGGAGACCCAGTACTTC. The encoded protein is CASRAQGDWETQYF.

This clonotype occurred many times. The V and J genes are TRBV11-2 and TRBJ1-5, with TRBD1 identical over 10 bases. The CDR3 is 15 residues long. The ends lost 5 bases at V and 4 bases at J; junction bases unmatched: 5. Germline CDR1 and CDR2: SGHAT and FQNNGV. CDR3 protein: CASSRDRGGNQPQHF. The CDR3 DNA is TGTGCCAGCAGCAGGGACAGGGGAGGGAATCAGCCCCAGCATTTT.

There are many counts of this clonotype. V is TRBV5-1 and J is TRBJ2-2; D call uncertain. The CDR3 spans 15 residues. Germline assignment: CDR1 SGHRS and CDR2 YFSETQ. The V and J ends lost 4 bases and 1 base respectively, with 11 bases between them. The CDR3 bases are TGCGCCAGCAGCCCTGGGCAACTGAACACCGGGGAGCTGTTTTTT. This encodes CASSPGQLNTGELFF.

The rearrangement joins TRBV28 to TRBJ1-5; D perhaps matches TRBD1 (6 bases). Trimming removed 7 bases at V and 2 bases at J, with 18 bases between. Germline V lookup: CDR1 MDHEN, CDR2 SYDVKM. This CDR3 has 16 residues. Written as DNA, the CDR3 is TGTGCCAGCAACGCGTGGGGGGCTGGGGGCAATCAGCCCCAGCATTTT. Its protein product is CASNAWGAGGNQPQHF.

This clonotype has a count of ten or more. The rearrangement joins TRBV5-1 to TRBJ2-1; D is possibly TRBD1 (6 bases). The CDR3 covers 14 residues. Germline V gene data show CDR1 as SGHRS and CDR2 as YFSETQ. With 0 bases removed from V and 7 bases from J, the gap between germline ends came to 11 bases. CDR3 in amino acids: CASSLVLQGNEQFF. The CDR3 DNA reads TGCGCCAGCAGCTTGGTCCTCCAGGGGAATGAGCAGTTCTTC.

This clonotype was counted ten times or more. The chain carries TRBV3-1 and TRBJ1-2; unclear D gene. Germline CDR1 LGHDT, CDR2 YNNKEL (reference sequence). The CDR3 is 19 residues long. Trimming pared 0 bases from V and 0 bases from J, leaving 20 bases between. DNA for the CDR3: TGTGCCAGCAGCCAAGATGCCCTCGCTACAGAGTTAGCTAACTATGGCTACACCTTC. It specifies CASSQDALATELANYGYTF. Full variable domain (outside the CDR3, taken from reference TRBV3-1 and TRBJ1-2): DTAVSQTPKYLVTQMGNDKSIKCEQNLGHDTMYWYKQDSKKFLKIMFSYNNKELIINETVPNRFSPKSPDKAHLNLHINSLELGDSAVYFCASSQDALATELANYGYTFGSGTRLTVV.

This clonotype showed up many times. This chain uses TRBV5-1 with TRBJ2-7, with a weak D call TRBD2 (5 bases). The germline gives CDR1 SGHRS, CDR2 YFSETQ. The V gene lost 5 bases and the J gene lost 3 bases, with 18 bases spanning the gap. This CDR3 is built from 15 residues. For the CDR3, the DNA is TGCGCCAGCAGGATGGGATTGGAGGCAAGCTACGAGCAGTACTTC. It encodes CASRMGLEASYEQYF.

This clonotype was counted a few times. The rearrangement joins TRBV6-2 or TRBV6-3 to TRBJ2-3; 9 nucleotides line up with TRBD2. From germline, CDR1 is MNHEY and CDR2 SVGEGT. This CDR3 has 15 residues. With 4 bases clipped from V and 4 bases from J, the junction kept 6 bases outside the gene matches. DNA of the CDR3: TGTGCCAGCAGTTTCCTGGGACTAGCAGCAGATACGCAGTATTTT. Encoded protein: CASSFLGLAADTQYF.

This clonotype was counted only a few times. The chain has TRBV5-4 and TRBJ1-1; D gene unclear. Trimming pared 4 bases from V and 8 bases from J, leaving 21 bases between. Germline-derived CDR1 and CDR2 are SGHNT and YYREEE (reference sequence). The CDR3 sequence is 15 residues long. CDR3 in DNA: TGTGCCAGCAGCCTAAAGAGCGGGCCTTCCGACGAAGCTTTCTTT. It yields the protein CASSLKSGPSDEAFF.

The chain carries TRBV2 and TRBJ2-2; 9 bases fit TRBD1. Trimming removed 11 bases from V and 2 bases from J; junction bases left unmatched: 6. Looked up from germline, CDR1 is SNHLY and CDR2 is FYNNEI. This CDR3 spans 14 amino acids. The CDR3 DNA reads TGTGCCTCCCGACAGGGGGGAAACACCGGGGAGCTGTTTTTT. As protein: CASRQGGNTGELFF.

CDR3 bases: TGTGCCATCAGATTAGCGGGGGGGCCCGGAGATACGCAGTATTTT. Translation: CAIRLAGGPGDTQYF. This sequence joins TRBV10-3 and TRBJ2-3; 11 bases map to TRBD2. There are 15 residues in the CDR3. The ends lost 6 bases at V and 5 bases at J; junction bases unmatched: 7. From germline, CDR1 is ENHRY and CDR2 SYGVKD.

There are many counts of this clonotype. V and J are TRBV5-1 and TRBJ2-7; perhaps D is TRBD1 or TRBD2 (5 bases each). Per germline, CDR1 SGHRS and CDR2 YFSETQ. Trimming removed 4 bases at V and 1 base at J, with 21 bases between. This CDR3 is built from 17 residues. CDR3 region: CASSPGSLGEGSYEQYF. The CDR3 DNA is TGCGCCAGCAGCCCTGGCAGCCTGGGGGAAGGGTCCTACGAGCAGTACTTC. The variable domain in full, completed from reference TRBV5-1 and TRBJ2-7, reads KAGVTQTPRYLIKTRGQQVTLSCSPISGHRSVSWYQQTPGQGLQFLFEYFSETQRNKGNFPGRFSGRQFSNSRSEMNVSTLELGDSALYLCASSPGSLGEGSYEQYFGPGTRLTVT.

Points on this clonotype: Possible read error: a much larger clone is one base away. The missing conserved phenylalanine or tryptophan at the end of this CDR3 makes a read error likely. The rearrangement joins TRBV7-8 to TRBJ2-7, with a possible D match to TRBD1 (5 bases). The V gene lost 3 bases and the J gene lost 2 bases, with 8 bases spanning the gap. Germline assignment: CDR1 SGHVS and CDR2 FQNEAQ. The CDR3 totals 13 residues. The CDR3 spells CASSFPRAYEQYL. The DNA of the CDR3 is TGTGCCAGCAGCTTCCCCAGGGCCTACGAGCAGTACCTC.

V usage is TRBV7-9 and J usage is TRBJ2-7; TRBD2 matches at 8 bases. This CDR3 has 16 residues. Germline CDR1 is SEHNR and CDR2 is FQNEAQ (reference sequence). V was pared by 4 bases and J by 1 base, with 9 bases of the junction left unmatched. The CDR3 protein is CASSSESGGPSYEQYF. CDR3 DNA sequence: TGTGCCAGCAGCTCAGAAAGCGGGGGCCCTTCCTACGAGCAGTACTTC. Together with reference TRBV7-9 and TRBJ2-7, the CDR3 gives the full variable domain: DTGVSQNPRHKITKRGQNVTFRCDPISEHNRLYWYRQTLGQGPEFLTYFQNEAQLEKSRLLSDRFSAERPKGSFSTLEIQRTEQGDSAMYLCASSSESGGPSYEQYFGPGTRLTVT.

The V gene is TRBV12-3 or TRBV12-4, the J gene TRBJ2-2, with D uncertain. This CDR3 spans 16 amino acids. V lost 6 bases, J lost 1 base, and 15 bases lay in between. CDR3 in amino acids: CASSRPRARNTGELFF. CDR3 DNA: TGTGCCAGCAGCCGCCCCCGGGCCAGGAACACCGGGGAGCTGTTTTTT.

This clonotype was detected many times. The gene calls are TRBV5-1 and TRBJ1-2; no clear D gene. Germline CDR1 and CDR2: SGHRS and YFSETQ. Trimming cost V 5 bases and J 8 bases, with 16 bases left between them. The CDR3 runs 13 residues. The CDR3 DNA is TGCGCCAGCAGATTTGACGACGGAGAGGGCTACACCTTC. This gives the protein CASRFDDGEGYTF.

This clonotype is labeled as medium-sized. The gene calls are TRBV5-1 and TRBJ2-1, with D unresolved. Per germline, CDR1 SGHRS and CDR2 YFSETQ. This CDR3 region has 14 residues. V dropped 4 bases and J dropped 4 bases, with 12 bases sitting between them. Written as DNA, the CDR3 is TGCGCCAGCAGCCCTGGTGGCGGTTACAATGAGCAGTTCTTC. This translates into CASSPGGGYNEQFF.

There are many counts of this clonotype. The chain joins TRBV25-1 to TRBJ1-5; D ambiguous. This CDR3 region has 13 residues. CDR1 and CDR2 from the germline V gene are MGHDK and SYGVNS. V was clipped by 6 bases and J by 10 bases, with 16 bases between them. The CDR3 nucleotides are TGTGCCAGCAGCGACGCCTTAGCCGGACCCCAGCATTTT. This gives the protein CASSDALAGPQHF.

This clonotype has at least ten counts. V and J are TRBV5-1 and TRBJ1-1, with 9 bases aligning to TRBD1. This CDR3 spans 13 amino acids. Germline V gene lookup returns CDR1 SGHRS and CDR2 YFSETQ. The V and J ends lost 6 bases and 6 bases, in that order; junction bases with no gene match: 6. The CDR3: CASTIQGAAEAFF. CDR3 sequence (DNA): TGCGCCAGCACAATACAGGGGGCGGCTGAAGCTTTCTTT.

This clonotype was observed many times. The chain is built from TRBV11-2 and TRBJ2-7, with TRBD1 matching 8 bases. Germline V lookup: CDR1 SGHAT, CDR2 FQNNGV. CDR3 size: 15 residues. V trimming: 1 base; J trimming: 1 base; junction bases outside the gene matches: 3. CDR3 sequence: CASSLVQGGSYEQYF. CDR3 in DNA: TGTGCCAGCAGCTTAGTACAGGGGGGTTCCTACGAGCAGTACTTC.

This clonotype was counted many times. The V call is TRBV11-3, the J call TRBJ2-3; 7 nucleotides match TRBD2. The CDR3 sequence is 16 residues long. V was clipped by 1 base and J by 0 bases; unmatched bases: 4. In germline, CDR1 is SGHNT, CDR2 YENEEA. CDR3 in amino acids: CASSLGRRESTDTQYF. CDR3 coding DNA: TGTGCCAGCAGCTTAGGGCGGCGGGAGAGCACAGATACGCAGTATTTT. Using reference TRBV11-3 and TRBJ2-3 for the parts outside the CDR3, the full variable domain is EAGVVQSPRYKIIEKKQPVAFWCNPISGHNTLYWYLQNLGQGPELLIRYENEEAVDDSQLPKDRFSAERLKGVDSTLKIQPAELGDSAVYLCASSLGRRESTDTQYFGPGTRLTVL.